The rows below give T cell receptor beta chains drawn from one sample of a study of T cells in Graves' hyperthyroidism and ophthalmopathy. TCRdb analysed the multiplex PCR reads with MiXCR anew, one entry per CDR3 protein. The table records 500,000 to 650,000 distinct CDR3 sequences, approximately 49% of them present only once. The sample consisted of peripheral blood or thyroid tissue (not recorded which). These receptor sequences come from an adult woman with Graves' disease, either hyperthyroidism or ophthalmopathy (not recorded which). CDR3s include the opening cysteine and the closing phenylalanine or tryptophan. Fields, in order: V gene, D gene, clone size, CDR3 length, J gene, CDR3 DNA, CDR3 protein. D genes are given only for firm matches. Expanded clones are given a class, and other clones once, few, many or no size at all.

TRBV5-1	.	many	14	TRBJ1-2	TGCGCCAGCAGCTTGGGGTCCGGTATGGTAGGCTACACCTTC	CASSLGSGMVGYTF
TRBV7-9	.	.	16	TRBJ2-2	TGTGCCAGCAGCTCCCAGCGGAGCTCGAACACCGGGGAGCTGTTTTTT	CASSSQRSSNTGELFF
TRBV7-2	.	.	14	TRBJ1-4	TGTGCCAGCAGTTCCGGATGGGGGAGTGAAAAACTGTTTTTT	CASSSGWGSEKLFF
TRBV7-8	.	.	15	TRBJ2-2	TGTGCCAGCAGCTTATTCCGGGAGCGTCCCGGGGAGCTGTTTTTT	CASSLFRERPGELFF
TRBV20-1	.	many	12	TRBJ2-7	TGCAGTGCTAGAAGGGGGAACTACGAGCAGTACTTC	CSARRGNYEQYF
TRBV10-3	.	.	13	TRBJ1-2	TGTGCCATCACCTCAGGGGAGCTGGATGGCTACACCTTC	CAITSGELDGYTF
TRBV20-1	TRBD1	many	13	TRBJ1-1	TGCAGTGCTAGAGGAGGACAGGGGACGGTTGCTTTCTTT	CSARGGQGTVAFF
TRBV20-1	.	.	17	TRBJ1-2	TGCAGTGCTAACCAGGGGCCAGCGAACACCGGGGACGATGGCTACACCTTC	CSANQGPANTGDDGYTF
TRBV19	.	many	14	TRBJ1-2	TGTGCCAGTAGTGTTCCCGGGACTCCCGCGGGCTACACCTTC	CASSVPGTPAGYTF
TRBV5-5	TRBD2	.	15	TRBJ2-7	TGTGCCAGCAGCTTGGTTCTAGCGGAGGCCAGCGAGCAGTACTTC	CASSLVLAEASEQYF
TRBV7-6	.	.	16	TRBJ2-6	TGTGCCAGCAGCTTAGCGATCCGGGCTGGGGCCAACGTCCTGACTTTC	CASSLAIRAGANVLTF
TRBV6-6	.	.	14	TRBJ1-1	TGTGCCAGCCTATCCGGCAGTATGAACACTGAAGCTTTCTTT	CASLSGSMNTEAFF
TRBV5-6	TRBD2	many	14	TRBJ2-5	TGTGCCAGCAGCCTCGGACTAGCCCAAGAGACCCAGTACTTC	CASSLGLAQETQYF
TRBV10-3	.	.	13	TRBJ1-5	TGTGCCATCAGTCCCGGGACGAATCAGCCCCAGCATTTT	CAISPGTNQPQHF
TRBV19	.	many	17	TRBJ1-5	TGTGCCAGTAGTACTCCATCTGGTGGGCCACCCAATCAGCCCCAGCATTTT	CASSTPSGGPPNQPQHF
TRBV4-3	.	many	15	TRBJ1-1	TGCGCCAGCAGCCAAGATCTGGGGGGGAACACTGAAGCTTTCTTT	CASSQDLGGNTEAFF
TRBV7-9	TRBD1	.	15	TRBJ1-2	TGTGCCAGCAGCCCTCCGGGACAGGGCATCTATGGCTACACCTTC	CASSPPGQGIYGYTF
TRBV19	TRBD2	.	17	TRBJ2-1	TGTGCCAGTCCCCCGCCAGAGGCTAGCGGGAGGAGCAATGAGCAGTTCTTC	CASPPPEASGRSNEQFF
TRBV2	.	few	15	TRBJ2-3	TGTGCCAGCAGCATCCCGGCGGCCGGCACAGATACGCAGTATTTT	CASSIPAAGTDTQYF
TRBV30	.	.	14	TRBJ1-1	TGTGCCTGGAACCCCCGCAGGGGGAACACTGAAGCTTTCTTT	CAWNPRRGNTEAFF
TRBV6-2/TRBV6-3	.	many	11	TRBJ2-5	TGTGCCAGCAGTTACTTCGAGACCCAGTACTTC	CASSYFETQYF
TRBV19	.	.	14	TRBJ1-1	TGTGCCAGTAGTTTGGGCAGGGTTGGCACTGAAGCTTTCTTT	CASSLGRVGTEAFF
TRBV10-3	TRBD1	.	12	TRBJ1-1	TGTGCCACCAGACAGGGCCTCGTGGAAGCTTTCTTT	CATRQGLVEAFF
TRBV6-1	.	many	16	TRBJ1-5	TGTGCCAGCAGTGCCCCCGGGCAAGATGACAATCAGCCCCAGCATTTT	CASSAPGQDDNQPQHF
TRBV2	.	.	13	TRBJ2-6	TGTGCCAGCAGAGACACGGGAGCCTACGTCCTGACTTTC	CASRDTGAYVLTF
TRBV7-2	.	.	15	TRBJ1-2	TGTGCCAGCAGGGACGGCTATGCCCCGTCGGACGGCTACACCTTC	CASRDGYAPSDGYTF
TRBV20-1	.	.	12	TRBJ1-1	TGCAGTGCTAGAGATCCAGCTAGGGAAGCTTTCTTT	CSARDPAREAFF
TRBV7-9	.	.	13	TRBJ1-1	TGTGCCAGCAGCTTCCGGGACGCCACTGAAGCTTTCTTT	CASSFRDATEAFF
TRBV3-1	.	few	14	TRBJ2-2	TGTGCCAGCAGCCAGGGAGTTGCGACCGGGGAGCTGTTTTTT	CASSQGVATGELFF
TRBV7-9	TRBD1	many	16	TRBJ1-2	TGTGCCAGCAGCTTAGACTCTCCTGGGACAGGGGATGGCTACACCTTC	CASSLDSPGTGDGYTF
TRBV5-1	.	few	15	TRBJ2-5	TGCGCCAGCAGCTTGGCCGGGACGGGAGAGGAGGCCCAGTACTTC	CASSLAGTGEEAQYF
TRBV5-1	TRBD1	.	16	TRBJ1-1	TGCGCCAGCAGCTTGGGGGGACAGGGGGTTCGGACTGAAGCTTTCTTT	CASSLGGQGVRTEAFF
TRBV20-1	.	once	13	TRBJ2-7	TGCAGTGCTAGAGATCTAGGCCGCAATGAGCAGTACTTC	CSARDLGRNEQYF
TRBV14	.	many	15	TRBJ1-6	TGTGCCAGCAGCCAAGTTACCGGGGGGAATTCACCCCTCCACTTT	CASSQVTGGNSPLHF
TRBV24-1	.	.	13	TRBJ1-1	TGTGCCGCCAGTGATCCCGACGCCGGTTCAGCTTTCTTT	CAASDPDAGSAFF
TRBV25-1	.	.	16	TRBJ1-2	TGTGCCAGCAGTGAATTCCTACCCGGCGATAACTATGGCTACACCTTC	CASSEFLPGDNYGYTF
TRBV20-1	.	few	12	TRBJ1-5	TGCAGTGCTACGGCTGTGGGGCAGCCCCAGCATTTT	CSATAVGQPQHF
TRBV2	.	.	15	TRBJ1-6	TGTGCCAGCAGTCTCAGGGAGCCCGGCAATTCACCCCTCCACTTT	CASSLREPGNSPLHF
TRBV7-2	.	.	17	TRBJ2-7	TGTGCCAGCAGCTTAGTCGGGGGATACGGGGACCGCTACGAGCAGTACTTC	CASSLVGGYGDRYEQYF
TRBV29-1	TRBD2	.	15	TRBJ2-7	TGCAGCGTTGCGGTGGGACTAGCGGGAAAGGACGAGCAGTACTTC	CSVAVGLAGKDEQYF
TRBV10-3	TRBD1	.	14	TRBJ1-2	TGTGCCATCAGGACGGGACAGGGGGCGCATGGCTACACCTTC	CAIRTGQGAHGYTF
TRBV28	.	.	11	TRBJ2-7	TGTGCCAGCAGGGGCATCCGAGAGCAGTACTTC	CASRGIREQYF
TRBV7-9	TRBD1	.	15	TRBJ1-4	TGTGCCAGCAGCTCCAGAGGGGCAGGGGGCGGAAAACTGTTTTTT	CASSSRGAGGGKLFF
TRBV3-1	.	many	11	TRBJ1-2	TGTGCCAGCAGGGACCTTCTGGGCTACACCTTC	CASRDLLGYTF
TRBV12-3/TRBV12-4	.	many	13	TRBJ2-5	TGTGCCAGCAGTCCTCTAGTGATGGAGACCCAGTACTTC	CASSPLVMETQYF
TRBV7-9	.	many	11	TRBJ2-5	TGTGCCAGCACACCTTTAGAGACCCAGTACTTC	CASTPLETQYF
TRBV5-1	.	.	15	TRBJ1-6	TGCGCCAGCAGCTGGGGAGACAGTGATAATTCACCCCTCCACTTT	CASSWGDSDNSPLHF
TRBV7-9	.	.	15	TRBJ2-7	TGTGCCAGCAGCCAACAACCCAATGCAGTCTACAAGCAGTACTTC	CASSQQPNAVYKQYF
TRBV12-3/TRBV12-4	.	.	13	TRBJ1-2	TGTGCCAGCAGCCCCTTCTCATTGGGTGGCTACACCTTC	CASSPFSLGGYTF
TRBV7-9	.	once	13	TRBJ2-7	TGTGCCAGCAGCTTCGCCAGGTACTACGAGCAGTACTTC	CASSFARYYEQYF
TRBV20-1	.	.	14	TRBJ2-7	TGCAGTGCTAGTGAATCCGGCAGGGCCTACGAGCAGTACTTC	CSASESGRAYEQYF
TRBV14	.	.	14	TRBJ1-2	TGTGCCAGCAGCCAAGTTGGGGGGATCTATGGCTACACCTTC	CASSQVGGIYGYTF
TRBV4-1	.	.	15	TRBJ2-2	TGCGCCAGCAGCCCTATACTACGAGTCACCGGGGAGCTGTTTTTT	CASSPILRVTGELFF
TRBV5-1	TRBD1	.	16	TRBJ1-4	TGCGCCAGCAGCCCGGGGACAGGGGGGCAGGATGAAAAACTGTTTTTT	CASSPGTGGQDEKLFF
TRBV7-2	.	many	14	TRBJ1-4	TGTGCCAGCAGCCTACAGGTCGATAATGAAAAACTGTTTTTT	CASSLQVDNEKLFF
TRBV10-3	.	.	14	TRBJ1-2	TGTGCCATCGCACCCGGGGCGTTCTCCTATGGCTACACCTTC	CAIAPGAFSYGYTF
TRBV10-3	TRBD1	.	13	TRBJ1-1	TGTGCCATCAGTGGAGCCGAGGGGGCCCACGCTTTCTTT	CAISGAEGAHAFF
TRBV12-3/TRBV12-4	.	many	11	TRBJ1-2	TGTGCCAGCAGTTTCGGGTTGGGGTACACCTTC	CASSFGLGYTF
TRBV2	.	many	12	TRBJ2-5	TGTGCCAGCAGTGGATCAGGGGAGACCCAGTACTTC	CASSGSGETQYF